This section outlines one T cell receptor beta chain sequence together with its context. V lost 4 bases, J lost 0 bases, and 10 bases lay in between. From germline, CDR1 is SGHNT and CDR2 YENEEA. This CDR3 has 14 residues. The sample comes from a study of OX40 agonist ivuxolimab in advanced cancers. The method was immunoSEQ multiplex PCR; TCRdb's version includes in-frame clones alone and lacks a portion of them. The sample contains about 52,000 clones, roughly 80% of which appear only once. Sequenced material: CD4+ or CD8+ T cells sorted from blood, taken in a trial of the OX40 agonist ivuxolimab. This sequence was found in an adult with an advanced solid tumor such as melanoma, head and neck, liver or kidney cancer. The chain couples TRBV11-3 to TRBJ2-7; D possibly matches TRBD1 or TRBD2 (5 bases each). The CDR3 here is CASSSRDGSYEQYF. In DNA form, the CDR3 reads TGTGCCAGCAGCTCCCGGGACGGCTCCTACGAGCAGTACTTC.